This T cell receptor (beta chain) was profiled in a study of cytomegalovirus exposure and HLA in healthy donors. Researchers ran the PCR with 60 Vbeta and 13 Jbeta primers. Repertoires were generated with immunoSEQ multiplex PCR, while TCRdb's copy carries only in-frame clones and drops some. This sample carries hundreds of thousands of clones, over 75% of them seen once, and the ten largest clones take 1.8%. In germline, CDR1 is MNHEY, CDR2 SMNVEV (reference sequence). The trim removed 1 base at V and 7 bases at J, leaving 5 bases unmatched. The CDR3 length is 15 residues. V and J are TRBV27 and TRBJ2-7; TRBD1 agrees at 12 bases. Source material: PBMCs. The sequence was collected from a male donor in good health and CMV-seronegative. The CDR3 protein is CASSLWGQGASEQYF. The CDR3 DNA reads TGTGCCAGCAGTTTATGGGGACAGGGGGCGAGTGAGCAGTACTTC.